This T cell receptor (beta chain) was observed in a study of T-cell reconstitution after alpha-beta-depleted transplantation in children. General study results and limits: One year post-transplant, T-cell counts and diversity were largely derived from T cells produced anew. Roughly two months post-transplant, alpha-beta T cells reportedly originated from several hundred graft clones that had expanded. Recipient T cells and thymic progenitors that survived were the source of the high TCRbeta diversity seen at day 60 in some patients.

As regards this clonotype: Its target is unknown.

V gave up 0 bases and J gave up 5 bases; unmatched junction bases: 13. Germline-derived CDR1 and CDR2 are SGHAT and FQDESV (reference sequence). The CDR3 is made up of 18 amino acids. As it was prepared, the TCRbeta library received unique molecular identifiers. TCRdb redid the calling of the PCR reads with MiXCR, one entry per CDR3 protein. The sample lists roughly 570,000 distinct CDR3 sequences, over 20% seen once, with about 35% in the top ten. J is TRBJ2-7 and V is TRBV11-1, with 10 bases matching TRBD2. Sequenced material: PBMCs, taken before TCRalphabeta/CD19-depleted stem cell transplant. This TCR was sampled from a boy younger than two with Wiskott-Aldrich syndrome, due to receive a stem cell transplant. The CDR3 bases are TGTGCCAGCAGCTTAGCTATGGGGCTAGCGGGAGAAGCAAACGAGCAGTACTTC. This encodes CASSLAMGLAGEANEQYF.